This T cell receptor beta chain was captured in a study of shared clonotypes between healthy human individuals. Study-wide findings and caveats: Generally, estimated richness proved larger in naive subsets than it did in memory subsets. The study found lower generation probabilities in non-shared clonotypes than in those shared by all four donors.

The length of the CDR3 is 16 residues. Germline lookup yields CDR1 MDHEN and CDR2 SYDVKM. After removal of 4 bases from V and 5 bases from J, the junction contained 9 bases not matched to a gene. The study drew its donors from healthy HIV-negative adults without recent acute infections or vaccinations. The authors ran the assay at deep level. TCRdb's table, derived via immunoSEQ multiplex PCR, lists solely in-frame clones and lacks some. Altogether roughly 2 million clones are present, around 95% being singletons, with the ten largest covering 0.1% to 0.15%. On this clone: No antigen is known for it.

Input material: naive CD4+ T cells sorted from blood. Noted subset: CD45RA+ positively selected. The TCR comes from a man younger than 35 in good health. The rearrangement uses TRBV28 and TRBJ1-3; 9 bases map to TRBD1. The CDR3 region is CASSSPPGTGRNTIYF. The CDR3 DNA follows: TGTGCCAGCAGTTCCCCACCCGGGACAGGGAGAAACACCATATATTTT.